The 4 T cell receptor beta chains reported below all come from one sample, sequenced in a study of long-term antiretroviral therapy in people with HIV. With survey level as its setting, the immunoSEQ assay was v3.0. Profiling relied on immunoSEQ multiplex PCR, and the TCRdb table lists in-frame clones only, not all of them. The sample has about 21,000 clones, more than 70% seen once; the top ten hold 7.5% to 10%. Sample: unsorted PBMCs, taken at the start of antiretroviral therapy. The receptors here all came from a man aged 50-59 years with HIV.

The chain recombines TRBV7-9 with TRBJ2-6, with unresolved D. From germline, CDR1 is SEHNR and CDR2 FQNEAQ (reference sequence). The CDR3 spans 11 residues. The V end lost 5 bases, the J end lost 13 bases, and 9 bases lay between the germline ends. CDR3 DNA: TGTGCCAGCAGCGCCTCGGAAGTCCTGACTTTC. This gives the protein CASSASEVLTF.

The chain carries TRBV5-6 and TRBJ2-1; 8 nucleotides line up with TRBD2. The CDR3 contains 14 residues. Germline V gene sequence: CDR1 SGHDT, CDR2 YYEEEE. The trim removed 3 bases at V and 5 bases at J, leaving 4 bases unmatched. The CDR3, as DNA: TGTGCCAGCAGCTATAGCGGGGCTCACAATGAGCAGTTCTTC. The encoded protein is CASSYSGAHNEQFF.

The genes are TRBV2 and TRBJ2-7; D is uncertain. The germline CDR1 and CDR2 sequences are SNHLY and FYNNEI. The CDR3 covers 12 residues. V lost 4 bases, J lost 3 bases, and 7 bases lay in between. The CDR3 DNA reads TGTGCCAGCAGTGGCTCCAGCTACGAGCAGTACTTC. Its translation: CASSGSSYEQYF. Variable domain in full (rest from reference TRBV2 and TRBJ2-7): EPEVTQTPSHQVTQMGQEVILRCVPISNHLYFYWYRQILGQKVEFLVSFYNNEISEKSEIFDDQFSVERPDGSNFTLKIRSTKLEDSAMYFCASSGSSYEQYFGPGTRLTVT.

V is TRBV2 and J is TRBJ1-1; TRBD1 is a possible D gene (6 bases). Trimming left V 3 bases short and J 2 bases short, with 7 bases between. The CDR3 covers 13 residues. Per the germline V gene, CDR1 is SNHLY and CDR2 is FYNNEI. CDR3 region: CASSEGHNTEAFF. The CDR3 DNA sequence: TGTGCCAGCAGTGAGGGACATAACACTGAAGCTTTCTTT.